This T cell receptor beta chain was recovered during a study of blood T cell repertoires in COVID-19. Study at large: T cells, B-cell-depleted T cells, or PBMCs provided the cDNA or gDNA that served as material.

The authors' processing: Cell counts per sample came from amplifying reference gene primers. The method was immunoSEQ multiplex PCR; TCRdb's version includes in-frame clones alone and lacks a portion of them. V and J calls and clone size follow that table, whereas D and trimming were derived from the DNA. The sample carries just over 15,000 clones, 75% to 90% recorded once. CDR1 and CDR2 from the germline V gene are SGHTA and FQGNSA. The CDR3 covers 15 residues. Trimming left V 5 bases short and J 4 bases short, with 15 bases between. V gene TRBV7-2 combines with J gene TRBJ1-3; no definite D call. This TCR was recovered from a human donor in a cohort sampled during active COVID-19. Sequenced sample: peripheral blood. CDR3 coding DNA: TGTGCCAGCAGCCCTCAACGACAAAAGGGAAACACCATATATTTT. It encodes CASSPQRQKGNTIYF. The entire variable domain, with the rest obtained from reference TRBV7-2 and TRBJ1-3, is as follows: GAGVSQSPSNKVTEKGKDVELRCDPISGHTALYWYRQSLGQGLEFLIYFQGNSAPDKSGLPSDRFSAERTGGSVSTLTIQRTQQEDSAVYLCASSPQRQKGNTIYFGEGSWLTVV.